This entry is about one T cell receptor beta chain. Germline CDR1 SGHDT, CDR2 YYEEEE. The CDR3 is made up of 16 amino acids. Trimming took off 5 bases at V and 3 bases at J, with 20 bases between the two ends. Reverse transcription of roughly 0.5 to 1 ug RNA was carried out with random hexamers. TCR beta CDR3 was amplified by immunoSEQ covering 54 Vbeta and 13 Jbeta. Via MiXCR, TCRdb re-called the immunoSEQ multiplex PCR reads, giving one row per CDR3 protein. The sample contains around 80,000 distinct CDR3 sequences, 90% to 95% of which appear only once. This sample stems from a study of CD8 T cells in Susac syndrome.

This sequence was found in a human donor in good health. The chain joins TRBV5-6 to TRBJ1-1; D is undetermined. Sequencing was done on a sample of CD8+ T cells from PBMCs. The CDR3 protein is CASSRPSRLEDTEAFF. The CDR3 DNA reads TGTGCCAGCAGTCGACCATCTCGGCTAGAGGACACTGAAGCTTTCTTT.